The subject of this entry is one T cell receptor beta chain. This clonotype was observed a few times. The antigen this receptor binds is unknown. Base qualities were left out, and no much larger clone turns up one base away. This specimen belongs to a study of identical twins (dated by TCRdb to 2016 to 2017). Regarding the study in general: To test whether fetal clonotypes persist, the study used deep sequencing on TCR alpha and beta repertoires from monozygotic twins, unrelated adults of various ages, and cord blood. To rule out contamination, the twin experiments were replicated at different times with different library preparation protocols. General study outcomes and caveats: Abundant cord blood beta clonotypes carried fewer insertions; young adult naive repertoires showed a weaker similar trend, while memory repertoires showed none. Zero-insertion analyses could be partly confounded by invariant T cells such as MAIT and iNKT, though diverse VJ usage argued against such confounding for most clonotypes. Because the same donors could not be followed over many years, the conclusions depended on cross-sectional statistical analysis. In monozygotic twins, out-of-frame TCR alpha sharing was systematically underestimated by recombination models, although the models agreed with sharing between unrelated individuals. In beta out-of-frame sequences, excess twin sharing was weaker, because having fewer shared sequences lowered the signal-to-noise ratio. Compared with coincidental sharing between unrelated individuals, out-of-frame TCR alpha sequences shared between twins showed an excess of sequences with low generation probability.

The V and J ends are trimmed by 5 bases and 0 bases, leaving 12 bases between them. Including cysteine and phenylalanine, the CDR3 has 15 amino acids. Only the CDR3 DNA is retained, 45 bases long and in frame from the first base. CDR1 SGHTA and CDR2 FQGNSA are derived from the germline V gene. All donors were healthy Caucasians. Three pairs of female monozygotic twins, all aged roughly 18 to 29 years, were included in the twin cohort. Peripheral blood mononuclear cells were the source from which RNA for the TCR libraries was isolated. Preparation of the library involved 5' RACE. TCRdb names Illumina HiSeq 2000 as the instrument used. A universal primer binding site was added through template switching, and the final cDNA carried a unique molecular identifier so that TCR cDNA molecules could be counted accurately. Specific primers in the conserved constant-segment region were used to synthesize first-strand cDNA for the TCR alpha and beta chains. To control for contamination, every cDNA library carried two barcodes: a SMART-Mk sample barcode plus Illumina barcodes. TruSeq adapter sequences and Illumina sample barcodes were added in two successive PCR steps. The TCR alpha and beta cDNA libraries were sequenced on the Illumina HiSeq platform using custom primers. The authors' pipeline ran thus. MiGEC was used to process raw reads and extract unique molecular identifiers, and MiXCR was used to find CDR3 positions. Recombination models were inferred per individual with the repgenHMM and IGoR tools using an EM algorithm. Shared clonotypes were analyzed with the tcR package in R, and sharing was normalized by the product of cloneset sizes. To study raw recombination free of thymic and clonal selection effects, out-of-frame nonproductive sequences were analyzed. In TCRdb, the public reads were trimmed at Q25 with fastp and aligned with MiXCR, with productive beta chains retained. Merged by CDR3 protein, the rows form single entries marked with the most common genes and DNA. What appears here as the V and J calls and clone size reflects TCRdb's work, not the paper's. Here the sample has some 730,000 distinct CDR3 sequences; 18% occur a single time. The ten most abundant clones make up roughly 14% of the sample.

The sample was also reused in another study, on T cells expressing NK-cell markers. In that second paper, the authors write: TCR beta-chain repertoires were profiled in sorted CD3+CD56+NKG2C+, CD3+CD56+NKG2C- and CD3+CD56-NKG2C+ T-cell subsets from roughly eight donors. Seven of the eight sequenced donors were HCMV-seropositive and one was HCMV-seronegative. In several experiments an anti-gammadeltaTCR antibody was added to restrict sorting to alphabetaTCR-expressing T cells. In roughly 6 donors, the dominant CD3+CD56+NKG2C+ clonotypes ranked among the top 10 CD8+ clonotypes, making up roughly 1.0-7.0% of CD8+ T cells. Those dominant clonotypes were again the most abundant among CD3+CD56-NKG2C+ cells in a few donors, at about 25-60.1%. Whether the expanded NKG2C-expressing T cell clones were specific for HCMV antigens remained unclear. Randomly selected healthy volunteers, three men and five women, were used as the eight sequenced donors. HCMV serostatus was determined by detecting HCMV-specific IgG in serum with a commercial ELISA kit. For over five donors, unsorted PBMC were also used to sequence bulk peripheral blood T-cell repertoires. Reads were demultiplexed and grouped by UMI with MIGEC, and clonotypes were assembled and quantified with MiTCR. To exclude erroneous sequences, only TCR cDNA sequences supported by at least two reads were retained. The tcR package was used for downstream repertoire analysis, and clonotypes were matched between fractions using CDR3 nucleotide sequence together with V segment. VDJmatch was used to annotate antigen specificity against VDJdb, with one amino acid substitution allowed in CDR3.

Sequencing used PBMCs. In this chain, TRBV7-2 is recombined with TRBJ2-3, with TRBD1 tentatively as D gene (6 bases match). The sequence was collected from a young woman in good health. The DNA is TGTGCCAGCAGCGTGACAGGATTTAGCACAGATACGCAGTATTTT. Its protein reads: CASSVTGFSTDTQYF.